The present T cell receptor beta chain was sequenced within a study of T cells after yellow fever vaccination (dated by TCRdb to the late 2010s). In the study overall: Memory subsets (EM, EMRA, CM and Tscm) were sorted on a BD FACS Aria III using CD3, CD45RA, CCR7 and CD95 staining. Libraries from fractions with low cell numbers were prepared with the SMART-Seq v4 Ultra Low Input RNA kit. To follow T-cell clones before and after primary and booster YFV17D yellow fever vaccination, bulk TCR alpha and beta repertoires were sequenced over time. The cohort comprised two healthy male donors, one aged 18 to 30 and one aged 30 to 40 years. Bulk PBMC replicates and cell subsets were isolated from blood drawn at multiple timepoints before and after both primary and secondary immunization. Sorting of memory subsets took place on days 0, 15 and 45 and at 18 months after primary vaccination, as well as on days 0, 15 and 45 after the 30-year booster.

Study-wide findings and limitations: On day 0, almost all vaccine-responding clonotypes were found to be below detection in the sorted memory subsets. Because only two donors were included in the study, the extent to which the findings can be generalized is limited. Most clones expanded after primary vaccination (almost 98% of CD4 and around 88% of CD8) were re-detected after the booster, suggesting that broad memory maintenance occurred. Because abundant contaminating clonotypes from the bulk population could be contained in FACS-sorted repertoires, computational filtering was required. A small fraction of clonotypes appeared in both the CD4 and CD8 compartments, likely as a result of convergent recombination. Compared with the primary T-cell response, the secondary T-cell response was weaker but faster, peaking on day 5 rather than day 15.

Counted from cysteine to phenylalanine, this CDR3 has 16 amino acids. The DNA shown is the 48-base CDR3, in frame from base 1. CDR1 and CDR2 were assigned from the germline V gene as SGHRS and YFSETQ. V is clipped by 0 bases and J by 0 bases, and the sequence between their germline boundaries is 10 bases long. The sequencer listed for this sample is Illumina NovaSeq 6000. TCR cDNA was synthesized by 5'RACE template switching, which introduced a universal primer site and unique molecular identifiers. cDNA synthesis was primed from both the TCR alpha and TCR beta constant segments. Two PCR steps were used to amplify libraries, with sample barcodes and sequencing adapters being added in the second step. Sequencing of the libraries was done on either Illumina HiSeq 2500 (2x100 bp) or NovaSeq (2x150 bp). As for the authors' bioinformatics: Reads were demultiplexed and collapsed into UMI consensus sequences with MIGEC, and V(D)J alignment was performed with MiXCR. Clonotypes responding to the vaccine were identified with edgeR on replicate PBMC samples, with the criteria of FDR below 0.01 and a log2 fold change above 5 up to day 15. Bulk clonotypes were assigned CD4 or CD8 identity according to which sequenced CD4 or CD8 repertoire held them at higher abundance. To estimate the distribution of each clone across memory phenotypes, clonotype frequencies in memory subsets were weighted by FACS-sorted cell numbers. TCRdb handled the public reads itself, with Q25 trimming in fastp and clone calling in MiXCR, and kept productive beta chains. Every CDR3 protein is listed once, alongside the most common genes and DNA of its rows. These V and J calls originate from TCRdb's pipeline instead of the authors' own analysis. Counted in this sample were about 58,000 distinct CDR3 sequences; about 5.6% of them appeared once. The top ten clones comprise 30% to 35% of the sample.

This clonotype was picked up many times. No much larger clone is present one base from it, and per-base qualities are unavailable. The treatment or condition label corresponds to: live attenuated yellow fever vaccine strain. PBMCs were isolated from peripheral blood using a standard Ficoll-Paque protocol. The RNeasy Micro Kit was used to extract RNA from sorted memory subsets. The TCR comes from a man aged 18 to 29 who received the YFV17D yellow fever vaccine. The V gene is TRBV5-1 and the J gene is TRBJ1-3; a weak D assignment points to TRBD1 (5 bases agree). The sample was PBMCs, either bulk or a sorted T-cell subset (CD4+, CD8+, memory, or dextramer-sorted; not recorded which), taken on the day of the yellow fever booster vaccination. The CDR3 protein is CASSLDPGTSGNTIYF. In nucleotide form, the sequence is TGCGCCAGCAGCTTGGATCCGGGGACCTCTGGAAACACCATATATTTT.